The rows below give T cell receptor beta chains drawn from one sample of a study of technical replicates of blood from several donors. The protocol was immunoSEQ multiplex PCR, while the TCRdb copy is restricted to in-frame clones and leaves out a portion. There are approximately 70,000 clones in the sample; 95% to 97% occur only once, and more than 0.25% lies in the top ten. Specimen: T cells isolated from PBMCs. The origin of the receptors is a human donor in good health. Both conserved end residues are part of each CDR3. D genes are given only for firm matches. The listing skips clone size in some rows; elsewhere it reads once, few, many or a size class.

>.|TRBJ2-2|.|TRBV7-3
CASSESGSGELFF
TGTGCCAGCAGTGAATCAGGATCCGGGGAGCTGTTTTTT
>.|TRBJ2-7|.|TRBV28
CASSPSGGISYEQYF
TGTGCCAGCAGCCCCTCGGGCGGGATCTCCTACGAGCAGTACTTC
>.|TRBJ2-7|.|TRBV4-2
CASSPSLAHGTYEQYF
TGTGCCAGCAGCCCGTCTTTAGCGCACGGCACCTACGAGCAGTACTTC
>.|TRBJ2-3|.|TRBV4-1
CASSQVRDSQYF
TGCGCCAGCAGCCAAGTACGGGACTCGCAGTATTTT
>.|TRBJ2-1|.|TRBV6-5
CASSYSDFNEQFF
TGTGCCAGCAGTTATTCTGACTTCAATGAGCAGTTCTTC
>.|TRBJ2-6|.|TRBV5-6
CASSLQSSGANVLTF
TGTGCCAGCAGCTTACAAAGCTCTGGGGCCAACGTCCTGACTTTC
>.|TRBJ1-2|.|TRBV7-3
CASSLFAGPNYGYTF
TGTGCCAGCAGCTTATTTGCGGGGCCTAACTATGGCTACACCTTC
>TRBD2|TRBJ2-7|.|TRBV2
CASSVWEREISYEQYF
TGTGCCAGCAGTGTTTGGGAGCGGGAGATCTCCTACGAGCAGTACTTC
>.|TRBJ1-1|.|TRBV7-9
CASSLGRNTEAFF
TGTGCCAGCAGCTTAGGGAGGAACACTGAAGCTTTCTTT
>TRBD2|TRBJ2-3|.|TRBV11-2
CASSAILAVGDTQYF
TGTGCCAGCAGCGCCATTCTAGCGGTGGGGGATACGCAGTATTTT
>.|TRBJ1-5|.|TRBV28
CASSFYSNQPQHF
TGTGCCAGCAGTTTTTATAGCAATCAGCCCCAGCATTTT
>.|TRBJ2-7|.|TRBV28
CASSFSVLEQYF
TGTGCCAGCAGTTTCTCAGTGCTCGAGCAGTACTTC
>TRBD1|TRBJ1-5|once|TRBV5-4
CASSLQGQGQNQPQHF
TGTGCCAGCAGCTTACAAGGACAGGGTCAAAATCAGCCCCAGCATTTT
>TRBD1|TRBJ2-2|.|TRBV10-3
CAIGDRDTGELFF
TGTGCCATCGGTGACAGGGACACCGGGGAGCTGTTTTTT
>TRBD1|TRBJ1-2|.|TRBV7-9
CASTEQGSNYGYTF
TGTGCCAGCACCGAACAGGGGTCGAACTATGGCTACACCTTC
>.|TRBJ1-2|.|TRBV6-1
CASSEQGTYGYTF
TGTGCCAGCAGTGAACAGGGAACCTATGGCTACACCTTC
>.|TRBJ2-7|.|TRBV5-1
CASSRVQFYEQYF
TGCGCCAGCAGCCGGGTCCAATTCTACGAGCAGTACTTC
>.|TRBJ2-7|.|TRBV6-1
CASSGAPWWEESYEQYF
TGTGCCAGCAGTGGGGCCCCCTGGTGGGAGGAAAGCTACGAGCAGTACTTC
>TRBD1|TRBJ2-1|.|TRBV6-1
CASSGQGQSDEQFF
TGTGCCAGCAGTGGTCAGGGACAGTCGGATGAGCAGTTCTTC
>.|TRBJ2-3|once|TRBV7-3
CASSLAGRRWDTQYF
TGTGCCAGCAGCTTAGCAGGTAGACGGTGGGATACGCAGTATTTT
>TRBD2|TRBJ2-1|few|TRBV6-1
CASSGETSGSYNEQFF
TGTGCCAGCAGTGGCGAGACTAGCGGGAGCTACAATGAGCAGTTCTTC
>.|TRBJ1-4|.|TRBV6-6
CASTSGLATNEKLFF
TGTGCCAGCACCTCAGGATTAGCAACTAATGAAAAACTGTTTTTT
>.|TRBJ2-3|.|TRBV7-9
CASSWDSTGTQYF
TGTGCCAGCAGCTGGGACTCCACGGGTACGCAGTATTTT
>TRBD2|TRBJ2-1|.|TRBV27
CASSLSLAGGNEQFF
TGTGCCAGCAGTTTATCACTAGCGGGAGGCAATGAGCAGTTCTTC
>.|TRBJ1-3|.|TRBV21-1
CASSKGRAGCSGNTIYF
TGTGCCAGCAGCAAAGGGAGGGCAGGGTGCTCTGGAAACACCATATATTTT
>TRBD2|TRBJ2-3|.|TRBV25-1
CASSEGSGRSTDTQYF
TGTGCCAGCAGTGAAGGGAGCGGGAGGAGCACAGATACGCAGTATTTT
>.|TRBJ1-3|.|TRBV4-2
CASSRQQFMVSGNTIYF
TGTGCCAGCAGCCGACAGCAATTTATGGTCTCTGGAAACACCATATATTTT
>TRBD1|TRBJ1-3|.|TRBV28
CASSLTGETGNTIYF
TGTGCCAGCAGTCTCACAGGGGAAACTGGAAACACCATATATTTT
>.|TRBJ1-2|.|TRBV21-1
CASNLILDRNYGYTF
TGTGCCAGCAACCTAATACTCGACAGGAACTATGGCTACACCTTC